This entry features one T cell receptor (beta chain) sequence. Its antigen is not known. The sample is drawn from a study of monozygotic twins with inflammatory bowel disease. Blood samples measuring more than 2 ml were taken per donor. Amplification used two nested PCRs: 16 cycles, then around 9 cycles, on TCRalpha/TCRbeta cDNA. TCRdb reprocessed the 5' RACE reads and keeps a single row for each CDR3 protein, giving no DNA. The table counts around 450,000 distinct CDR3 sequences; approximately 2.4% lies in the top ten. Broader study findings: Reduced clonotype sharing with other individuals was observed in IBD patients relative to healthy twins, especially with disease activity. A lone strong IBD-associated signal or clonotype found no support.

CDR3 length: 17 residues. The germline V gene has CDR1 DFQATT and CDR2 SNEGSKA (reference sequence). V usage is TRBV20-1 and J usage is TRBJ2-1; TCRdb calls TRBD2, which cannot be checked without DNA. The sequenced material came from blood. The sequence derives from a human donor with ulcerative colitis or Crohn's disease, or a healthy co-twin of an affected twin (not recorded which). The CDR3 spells CSAHARDFEASYNEQFF.